The 5 T cell receptor beta chains below come from one sample, sequenced in a study of cytomegalovirus exposure and HLA in healthy donors. Some clones are missing from TCRdb's copy, which holds only in-frame ones; the method was immunoSEQ multiplex PCR. Here the sample spans about 160,000 clones, 75% to 90% being singletons. The sequencing input was PBMCs. The receptor set was obtained from a young woman in good health and CMV-seronegative.

The sample holds one count of this clone. The rearrangement joins TRBV4-3 to TRBJ2-7; the match to TRBD1 covers 9 bases. The V gene end was trimmed by 2 bases and the J gene end by 7 bases; junction bases not matched to a gene: 12. Germline lookup yields CDR1 LGHNA and CDR2 YSLEER. This CDR3 is 16 amino acids long. This CDR3 is CASSQRYRGQGGEQYF. In DNA, the CDR3 is TGCGCCAGCAGCCAACGTTACAGGGGGCAAGGAGGAGAGCAGTACTTC.

This chain uses TRBV7-2 with TRBJ2-7, with D maybe TRBD2 (5 bases). The CDR3 runs to 14 residues. Germline V gene data show CDR1 as SGHTA and CDR2 as FQGNSA. The V and J ends lost 5 bases and 0 bases respectively, with 11 bases between them. DNA of the CDR3: TGTGCCAGCAGCACGAGACTATTCTCCTACGAGCAGTACTTC. Protein product: CASSTRLFSYEQYF.

The chain has TRBV5-6 and TRBJ1-2; maybe TRBD1 (6 bases). V was clipped by 2 bases and J by 5 bases, with 22 bases between them. This CDR3 region has 17 residues. Germline CDR1 and CDR2: SGHDT and YYEEEE. CDR3: CASSFGTLGSQVYGYTF. The CDR3 DNA reads TGTGCCAGCAGCTTCGGGACACTCGGGTCTCAGGTATATGGCTACACCTTC.

The V call is TRBV6-4, the J call TRBJ2-7, with 12 positions matching TRBD2. The CDR3 is 14 amino acids. V was pared by 2 bases and J by 6 bases, with 2 bases of the junction left unmatched. Germline CDR1 reads MRHNA; CDR2 reads SNTAGT. The CDR3 coding sequence is TGTGCCAGCAGTGACAGGACTAGCGGGACCGAGCAGTACTTC. Translating it yields CASSDRTSGTEQYF.

The J gene is TRBJ2-3, the V gene TRBV9; perhaps TRBD2 as D (7 bases). The CDR3 length is 15 residues. V lost 1 base, J lost 6 bases, and 15 bases lay in between. In germline, CDR1 is SGDLS, CDR2 YYNGEE. CDR3 region: CASSVRGGAADTQYF. The CDR3 nucleotides read TGTGCCAGCAGCGTAAGAGGGGGGGCCGCGGATACGCAGTATTTT.